Listed here are 25 T cell receptor beta chains from one sample, sequenced in a study of shared T cell receptors in the human thymus. Using immunoSEQ multiplex PCR, the repertoire was profiled, and TCRdb retains in-frame clones only, with some absent. The data show 500,000 to 850,000 clones, more than 75% seen once. This same sample was also part of a study on human thymus T cells.

Material for sequencing was thymocytes. These receptors came from a boy under three years old with a congenital heart defect.

The chain recombines TRBV27 with TRBJ2-3; no clear D gene. The V gene lost 4 bases and the J gene lost 0 bases, with 8 bases spanning the gap. The CDR3 has 14 amino acids. Germline V gene sequence: CDR1 MNHEY, CDR2 SMNVEV (reference sequence). The CDR3 sequence: CASSSVTSTDTQYF. The CDR3 nucleotides read TGTGCCAGCAGTTCAGTGACTAGCACAGATACGCAGTATTTT.

The chain couples TRBV28 to TRBJ2-7; TRBD1 matches 7 bases. V was pared by 3 bases and J by 2 bases, with 10 bases of the junction left unmatched. The CDR3 is 16 amino acids. Germline V gene lookup returns CDR1 MDHEN and CDR2 SYDVKM. The CDR3 loop is CASSLDDRESPYEQYF. The CDR3 DNA sequence: TGTGCCAGCAGTTTGGACGACAGGGAAAGCCCCTACGAGCAGTACTTC.

The rearrangement links TRBV27 to TRBJ2-5; TRBD2 might be the D (5 bases). The CDR3 is 15 residues long. CDR1 MNHEY and CDR2 SMNVEV come from the germline V gene (reference sequence). Trimming removed 0 bases at V and 3 bases at J, with 11 bases between. DNA for the CDR3: TGTGCCAGCAGTTTATCGGGAGTTCCAAAAGAGACCCAGTACTTC. It codes for CASSLSGVPKETQYF.

The genes are TRBV4-3 and TRBJ2-7; TRBD1 agrees at 8 bases. The germline gives CDR1 LGHNA, CDR2 YSLEER. With 4 bases clipped from V and 1 base from J, the junction kept 12 bases outside the gene matches. This CDR3 is built from 17 residues. In DNA form, the CDR3 reads TGCGCCAGCAGCCCGGTCCTCAGGACAGGGCATTCCTACGAGCAGTACTTC. Protein product: CASSPVLRTGHSYEQYF.

The chain has TRBV19 and TRBJ2-7; perhaps TRBD2 as D (6 bases). Germline V gene lookup returns CDR1 LNHDA and CDR2 SQIVND (reference sequence). The V and J ends lost 9 bases and 3 bases respectively, with 12 bases between them. The CDR3 consists of 12 residues. The CDR3 loop reads CAREGGFYEQYF. For the CDR3, the DNA is TGTGCCAGGGAGGGCGGATTCTACGAGCAGTACTTC. Complete variable domain (other parts from reference TRBV19 and TRBJ2-7): DGGITQSPKYLFRKEGQNVTLSCEQNLNHDAMYWYRQDPGQGLRLIYYSQIVNDFQKGDIAEGYSVSREKKESFPLTVTSAQKNPTAFYLCAREGGFYEQYFGPGTRLTVT.

The chain joins TRBV2 to TRBJ1-2, with 8 bases matching TRBD1. With 2 bases clipped from V and 7 bases from J, the junction kept 6 bases outside the gene matches. The germline CDR1 and CDR2 sequences are SNHLY and FYNNEI. The CDR3 totals 14 residues. CDR3 protein: CASSENGQGVGYTF. DNA of the CDR3: TGTGCCAGCAGTGAAAACGGACAGGGAGTTGGCTACACCTTC.

CDR3 nucleotides: TGTGCCAGCAGCTTCGGACTAAGGTACACAGATACGCAGTATTTT. This translates into CASSFGLRYTDTQYF. V and J are TRBV6-6 and TRBJ2-3; a possible D gene is TRBD2 (6 bases). This CDR3 contains 15 residues. Trimming removed 6 bases at V and 2 bases at J, with 15 bases between. The germline CDR1 and CDR2 sequences are MNHNY and SVGAGI (reference sequence).

The chain employs TRBV10-1 and TRBJ2-1; 8 nucleotides align to TRBD1. The CDR3 extends over 15 amino acids. Germline V lookup: CDR1 WNHNN, CDR2 SYGVQD (reference sequence). With 2 bases clipped from V and 4 bases from J, the junction kept 4 bases outside the gene matches. The CDR3 DNA follows: TGCGCCAGCAGTGAGATGCAGGGGGCGTACAATGAGCAGTTCTTC. Amino acid sequence: CASSEMQGAYNEQFF.

This clone occurred a few times. The chain carries TRBV28 and TRBJ2-7; D may be TRBD1 (6 bases). The CDR3 has 14 amino acids. Germline V CDR1 and CDR2: MDHEN, SYDVKM. Trimming stripped 4 bases from V and 5 bases from J, with 15 bases between. The CDR3 loop is CASSSTQGIHEQYF. For the CDR3, the DNA is TGTGCCAGCAGTTCAACACAGGGTATCCACGAGCAGTACTTC.

The rearrangement uses TRBV5-1 and TRBJ2-2; D is ambiguous. The CDR3 loop spans 18 amino acids. Trimming left V 2 bases short and J 0 bases short, with 17 bases between. Germline V gene data show CDR1 as SGHRS and CDR2 as YFSETQ. The CDR3 coding sequence is TGCGCCAGCAGCTTTACTCGATCGACATACGCGAACACCGGGGAGCTGTTTTTT. Translating it yields CASSFTRSTYANTGELFF.

This sequence joins TRBV6-5 and TRBJ1-4, with D unresolved. Trimming removed 0 bases from V and 2 bases from J, with 10 bases in between. Germline loops: CDR1 MNHEY, CDR2 SVGAGI. There are 16 residues in the CDR3. CDR3 DNA: TGTGCCAGCAGTTACTCGCGGGCAGATACTAATGAAAAACTGTTTTTT. Residues: CASSYSRADTNEKLFF.

V usage is TRBV6-5 and J usage is TRBJ1-4; D might be TRBD1 (5 bases). Germline V gene sequence: CDR1 MNHEY, CDR2 SVGAGI. Trimming removed 6 bases at V and 2 bases at J, with 10 bases between. The CDR3 runs 14 residues. The CDR3 DNA sequence: TGTGCCAGCAGGCCAGGGTGGACTAATGAAAAACTGTTTTTT. This translates into CASRPGWTNEKLFF.

This rearrangement joins TRBV14 to TRBJ1-6; no firm D call. Germline CDR1 and CDR2: SGHDN and FVKESK. Trimming stripped 0 bases from V and 8 bases from J, with 8 bases between. The CDR3 runs 14 residues. CDR3 sequence: CASSQEDTDSPLHF. The CDR3 DNA reads TGTGCCAGCAGCCAAGAAGACACAGATTCACCCCTCCACTTT.

This chain joins TRBV13 and TRBJ2-4, with TRBD1 as a possible D gene (6 bases). Germline V gives CDR1 PRHDT, CDR2 FYEKMQ (reference sequence). The V end was cut by 5 bases, the J end by 0 bases, with 14 bases between. CDR3 length: 16 amino acids. The CDR3, as DNA: TGTGCCAGCAGCCGGCAGGGGTTCCTAGCCAAAAACATTCAGTACTTC. This codes for CASSRQGFLAKNIQYF.

V usage is TRBV28 and J usage is TRBJ2-7; the D gene is possibly TRBD1 (6 bases). CDR1 is MDHEN and CDR2 is SYDVKM in the germline V gene. V lost 7 bases to trimming and J lost 3 bases, with 13 bases between them. There are 13 residues in the CDR3. CDR3 DNA sequence: TGTGCCAGCACCGGGACACTTTACTACGAGCAGTACTTC. Its translation: CASTGTLYYEQYF.

This clone was recorded a few times. CDR3 protein: CASRRLVNTEAFF. The DNA of the CDR3 is TGTGCCAGTCGAAGATTAGTGAACACTGAAGCTTTCTTT. The rearrangement uses TRBV6-5 and TRBJ1-1; D gene ambiguous. Trimming stripped 9 bases from V and 0 bases from J, with 11 bases between. CDR3 length: 13 amino acids. Germline V CDR1 and CDR2: MNHEY, SVGAGI.

This rearrangement joins TRBV11-2 to TRBJ2-5, with 7 bases aligning to TRBD2. Germline CDR1 is SGHAT and CDR2 is FQNNGV. Germline trimming cut 5 bases from V and 6 bases from J; bases unmatched to any gene: 15. The CDR3 runs 16 residues. CDR3 bases: TGTGCCAGCAGCCCCCCGGCAGCGGGAATTCTGAAGACCCAGTACTTC. Its translation: CASSPPAAGILKTQYF.

This chain joins TRBV28 and TRBJ2-1; 16 nucleotides align to TRBD2. The V and J ends lost 8 bases and 1 base, in that order; junction bases with no gene match: 14. Germline V lookup: CDR1 MDHEN, CDR2 SYDVKM. The CDR3 is 20 residues long. The CDR3 nucleotides read TGTGCCAGCGAGGGAGCCGGTGGGACTAGCGGGAGGGGGTCCTACAATGAGCAGTTCTTC. Protein sequence: CASEGAGGTSGRGSYNEQFF.

V gene TRBV5-6 combines with J gene TRBJ1-2, with D possibly being TRBD1 (6 bases). Trimming shortened V by 0 bases and J by 0 bases, and 12 bases separated the two germline ends. In germline, CDR1 is SGHDT, CDR2 YYEEEE. The CDR3 covers 16 residues. Here the CDR3 DNA reads TGTGCCAGCAGCTTGGTTCCTGGACAGTCTAACTATGGCTACACCTTC. Translating gives CASSLVPGQSNYGYTF.

The V call is TRBV5-1, the J call TRBJ2-6; 7 positions agree with TRBD2. CDR3 length: 17 residues. Germline V gene data show CDR1 as SGHRS and CDR2 as YFSETQ. J lost 1 base, V lost 3 bases, and 7 bases had no gene match. The CDR3 reads CASSSRLAESGANVLTF. In nucleotides, the CDR3 is TGCGCCAGCAGCTCGCGACTAGCCGAATCTGGGGCCAACGTCCTGACTTTC.

The gene calls are TRBV29-1 and TRBJ2-5; D gene ambiguous. Per the germline V gene, CDR1 is SQVTM and CDR2 is ANQGSEA. The CDR3 runs 13 residues. V lost 3 bases and J lost 5, with 13 bases in between. CDR3 sequence: CSVDHGFGETQYF. CDR3 DNA: TGCAGCGTTGATCACGGGTTCGGGGAGACCCAGTACTTC.

The chain links TRBV5-6 to TRBJ1-2; the match to TRBD1 covers 8 bases. CDR3 size: 13 residues. The germline CDR1 and CDR2 sequences are SGHDT and YYEEEE. The ends lost 5 bases at V and 5 bases at J; junction bases unmatched: 5. The CDR3 sequence is CASRSQGVYGYTF. As DNA, the CDR3 is TGTGCCAGCAGGTCACAGGGGGTATATGGCTACACCTTC.

Comments on this clone: Other nucleotide sequences in the sample specify the same CDR3. This rearrangement joins TRBV4-3 to TRBJ2-1; no clear D gene. The CDR3 length is 16 residues. The V end was cut by 0 bases, the J end by 0 bases, with 9 bases between. Per germline, CDR1 LGHNA and CDR2 YSLEER. CDR3 coding DNA: TGCGCCAGCAGCCAAGATACGAAGAGCTCCTACAATGAGCAGTTCTTC. Protein product: CASSQDTKSSYNEQFF.

The V call is TRBV6-6, the J call TRBJ2-7, with D perhaps matching TRBD1 (5 bases). The V gene's germline CDR1 is MNHNY and CDR2 SVGAGI (reference sequence). This CDR3 comprises 15 residues. V lost 1 base, J lost 3 bases, and 13 bases lay in between. This CDR3 is CASSYFRELVYEQYF. Written as DNA, the CDR3 is TGTGCCAGCAGTTACTTCAGGGAATTAGTCTACGAGCAGTACTTC.

The V call is TRBV5-1, the J call TRBJ2-3; the D gene is possibly TRBD1 (5 bases). The CDR3 contains 13 residues. With 3 bases removed from V and 3 bases from J, the gap between germline ends came to 8 bases. Germline V gene data show CDR1 as SGHRS and CDR2 as YFSETQ. As DNA, the CDR3 is TGCGCCAGCAGCTCCCAGGGTACAGATACGCAGTATTTT. As protein: CASSSQGTDTQYF.